The sequence of this T cell receptor (beta chain) was determined in a study of a mutant IDH1 vaccine in newly diagnosed glioma. With 0 bases removed from V and 5 bases from J, the gap between germline ends came to 12 bases. Germline V lookup: CDR1 MNHEY, CDR2 SMNVEV (reference sequence). The CDR3 spans 15 residues. Clones were sequenced by immunoSEQ multiplex PCR, and TCRdb holds only the in-frame ones, with some missing. The sample contains some 60,000 clones, approximately 91% of which appear only once. The time point denotes: baseline, week 1 (first vaccination visit). Noted treatment: pre-vaccination baseline after standard-of-care therapy.

The clonotype originates from a man in his forties or fifties with glioma. Sequenced here: PBMCs, sampled from a glioma patient treated with radiotherapy, temozolomide or both. The J gene is TRBJ2-3, the V gene TRBV27; D ambiguous. CDR3 nucleotides: TGTGCCAGCAGTTTATCGGCAGCCACTGGAGATACGCAGTATTTT. This sequence encodes CASSLSAATGDTQYF.